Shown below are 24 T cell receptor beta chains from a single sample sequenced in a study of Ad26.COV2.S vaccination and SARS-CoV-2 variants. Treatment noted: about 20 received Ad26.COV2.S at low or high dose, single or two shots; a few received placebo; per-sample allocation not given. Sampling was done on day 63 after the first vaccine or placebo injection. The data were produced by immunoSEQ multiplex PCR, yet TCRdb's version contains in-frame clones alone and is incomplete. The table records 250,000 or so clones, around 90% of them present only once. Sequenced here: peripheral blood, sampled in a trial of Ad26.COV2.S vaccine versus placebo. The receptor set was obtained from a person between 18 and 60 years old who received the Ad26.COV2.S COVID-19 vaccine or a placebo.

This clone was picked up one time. CDR3 DNA: TGTGCCAGCCCGGGACCCTCGAACACCGGGGAGCTGTTTTTT. Translating it yields CASPGPSNTGELFF. V and J are TRBV18 and TRBJ2-2; D possibly uses TRBD1 or TRBD2 (5 bases each). Germline CDR1 reads KGHSH; CDR2 reads LQKENI. CDR3 size: 14 residues. V was pared by 8 bases and J by 0 bases, with 10 bases between.

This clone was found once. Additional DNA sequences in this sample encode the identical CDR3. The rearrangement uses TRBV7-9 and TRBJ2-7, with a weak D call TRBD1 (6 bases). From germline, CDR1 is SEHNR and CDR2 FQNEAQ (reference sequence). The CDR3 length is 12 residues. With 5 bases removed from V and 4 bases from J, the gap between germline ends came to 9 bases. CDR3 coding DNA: TGTGCCAGCAGCCTACAGGGTTACGAGCAGTACTTC. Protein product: CASSLQGYEQYF. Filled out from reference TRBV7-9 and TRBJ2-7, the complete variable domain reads DTGVSQNPRHKITKRGQNVTFRCDPISEHNRLYWYRQTLGQGPEFLTYFQNEAQLEKSRLLSDRFSAERPKGSFSTLEIQRTEQGDSAMYLCASSLQGYEQYFGPGTRLTVT.

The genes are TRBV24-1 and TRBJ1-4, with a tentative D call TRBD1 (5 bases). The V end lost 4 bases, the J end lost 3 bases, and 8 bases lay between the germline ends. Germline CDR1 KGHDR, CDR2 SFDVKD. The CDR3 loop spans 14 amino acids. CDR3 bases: TGTGCCACCAGTGAAGCAGGGTCTAATGAAAAACTGTTTTTT. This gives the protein CATSEAGSNEKLFF.

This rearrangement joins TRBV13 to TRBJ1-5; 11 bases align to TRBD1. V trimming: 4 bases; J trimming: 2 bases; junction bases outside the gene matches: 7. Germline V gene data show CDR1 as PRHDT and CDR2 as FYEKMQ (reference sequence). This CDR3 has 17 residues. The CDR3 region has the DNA TGTGCCAGCAGCTCCGGACAGGGGGCGGAGGGCAATCAGCCCCAGCATTTT. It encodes CASSSGQGAEGNQPQHF.

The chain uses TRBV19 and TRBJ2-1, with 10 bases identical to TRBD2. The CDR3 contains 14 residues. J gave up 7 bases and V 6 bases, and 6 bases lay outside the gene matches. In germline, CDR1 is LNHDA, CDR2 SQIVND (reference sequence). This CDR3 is CASREWTSGNEQFF. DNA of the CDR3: TGTGCCAGTAGGGAATGGACTAGCGGAAATGAGCAGTTCTTC.

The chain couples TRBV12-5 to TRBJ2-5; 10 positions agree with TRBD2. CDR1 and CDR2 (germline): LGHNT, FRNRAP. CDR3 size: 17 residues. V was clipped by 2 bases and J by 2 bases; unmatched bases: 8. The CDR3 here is CASGLSVLAGAQETQYF. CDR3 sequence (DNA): TGTGCTAGTGGTTTGTCTGTCCTAGCGGGAGCACAAGAGACCCAGTACTTC. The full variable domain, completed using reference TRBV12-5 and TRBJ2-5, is DARVTQTPRHKVTEMGQEVTMRCQPILGHNTVFWYRQTMMQGLELLAYFRNRAPLDDSGMPKDRFSAEMPDATLATLKIQPSEPRDSAVYFCASGLSVLAGAQETQYFGPGTRLLVL.

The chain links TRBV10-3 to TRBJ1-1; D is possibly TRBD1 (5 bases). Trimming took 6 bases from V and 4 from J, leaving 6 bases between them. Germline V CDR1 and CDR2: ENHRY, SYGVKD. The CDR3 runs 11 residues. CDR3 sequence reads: CAIRQGTEAFF. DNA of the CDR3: TGTGCCATCAGGCAGGGCACTGAAGCTTTCTTT.

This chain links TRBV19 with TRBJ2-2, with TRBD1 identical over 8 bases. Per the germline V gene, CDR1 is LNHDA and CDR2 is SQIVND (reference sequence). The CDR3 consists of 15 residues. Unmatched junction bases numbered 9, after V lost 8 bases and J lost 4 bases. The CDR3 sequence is CASGRQGLSTGELFF. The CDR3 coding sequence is TGTGCCAGTGGAAGACAGGGGCTAAGCACCGGGGAGCTGTTTTTT.

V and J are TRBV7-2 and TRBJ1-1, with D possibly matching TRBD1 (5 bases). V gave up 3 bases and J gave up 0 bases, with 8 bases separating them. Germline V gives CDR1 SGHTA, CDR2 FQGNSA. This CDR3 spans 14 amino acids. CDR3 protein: CASSFGGLNTEAFF. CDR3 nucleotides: TGTGCCAGCAGCTTTGGGGGTTTGAACACTGAAGCTTTCTTT. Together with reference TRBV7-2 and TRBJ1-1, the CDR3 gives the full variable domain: GAGVSQSPSNKVTEKGKDVELRCDPISGHTALYWYRQSLGQGLEFLIYFQGNSAPDKSGLPSDRFSAERTGGSVSTLTIQRTQQEDSAVYLCASSFGGLNTEAFFGQGTRLTVV.

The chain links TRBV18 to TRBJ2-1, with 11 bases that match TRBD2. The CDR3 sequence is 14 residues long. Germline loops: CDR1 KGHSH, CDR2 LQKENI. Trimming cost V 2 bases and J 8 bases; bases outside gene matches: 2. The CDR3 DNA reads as TGTGCCAGCTCACCAGGGACTAGCGGTGATGAGCAGTTCTTC. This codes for CASSPGTSGDEQFF.

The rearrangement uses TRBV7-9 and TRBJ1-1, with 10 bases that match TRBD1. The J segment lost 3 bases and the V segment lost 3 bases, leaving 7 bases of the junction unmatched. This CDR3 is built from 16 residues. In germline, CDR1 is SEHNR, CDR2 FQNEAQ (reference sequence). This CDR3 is CASSLGQGMADTEAFF. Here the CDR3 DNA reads TGTGCCAGCAGCTTGGGACAGGGGATGGCGGACACTGAAGCTTTCTTT.

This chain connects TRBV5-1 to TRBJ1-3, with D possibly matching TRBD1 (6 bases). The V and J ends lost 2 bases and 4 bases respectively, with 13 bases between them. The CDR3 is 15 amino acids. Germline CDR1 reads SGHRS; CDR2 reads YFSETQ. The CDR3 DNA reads TGCGCCAGCAGCTTAGCGGGGGCCGGAGGAAACACCATATATTTT. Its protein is CASSLAGAGGNTIYF. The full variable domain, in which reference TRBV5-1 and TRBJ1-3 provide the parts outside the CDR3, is KAGVTQTPRYLIKTRGQQVTLSCSPISGHRSVSWYQQTPGQGLQFLFEYFSETQRNKGNFPGRFSGRQFSNSRSEMNVSTLELGDSALYLCASSLAGAGGNTIYFGEGSWLTVV.

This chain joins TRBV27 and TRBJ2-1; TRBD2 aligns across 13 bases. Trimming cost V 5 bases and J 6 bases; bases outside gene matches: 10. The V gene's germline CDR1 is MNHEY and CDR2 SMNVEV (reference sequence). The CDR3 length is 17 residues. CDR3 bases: TGTGCCAGCAGTCCCTCCCTGACTAGCGGGAGGCCCAATGAGCAGTTCTTC. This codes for CASSPSLTSGRPNEQFF.

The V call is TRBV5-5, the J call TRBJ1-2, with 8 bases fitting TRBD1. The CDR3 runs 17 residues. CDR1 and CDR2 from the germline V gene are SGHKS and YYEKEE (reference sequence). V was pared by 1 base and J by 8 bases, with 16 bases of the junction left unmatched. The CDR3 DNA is TGTGCCAGCAGCTTGTATGAGGCCAGGGGGCTTGAGGGCGGCTACACCTTC. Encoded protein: CASSLYEARGLEGGYTF.

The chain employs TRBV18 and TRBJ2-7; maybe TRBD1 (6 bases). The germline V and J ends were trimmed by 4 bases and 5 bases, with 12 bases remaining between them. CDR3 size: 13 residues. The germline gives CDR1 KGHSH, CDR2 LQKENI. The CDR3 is CASSLRQEDEQYF. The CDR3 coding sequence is TGTGCCAGCTCACTCCGACAGGAGGACGAGCAGTACTTC.

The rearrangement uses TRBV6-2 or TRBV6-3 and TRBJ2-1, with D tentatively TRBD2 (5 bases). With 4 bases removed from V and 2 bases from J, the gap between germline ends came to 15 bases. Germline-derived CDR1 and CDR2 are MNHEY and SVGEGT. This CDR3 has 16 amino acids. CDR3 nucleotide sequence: TGTGCCAGCAGTTCGACCCGACTATCCCCCTACAATGAGCAGTTCTTC. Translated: CASSSTRLSPYNEQFF.

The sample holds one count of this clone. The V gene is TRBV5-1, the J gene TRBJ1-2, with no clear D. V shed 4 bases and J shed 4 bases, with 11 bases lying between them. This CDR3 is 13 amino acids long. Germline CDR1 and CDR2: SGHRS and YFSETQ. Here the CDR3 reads CASSADNTYGYTF. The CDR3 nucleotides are TGCGCCAGCAGCGCCGACAATACCTATGGCTACACCTTC.

CDR3 region: CASSLAGVSYEQYF. DNA of the CDR3: TGTGCCAGCAGCTTAGCCGGGGTCTCCTACGAGCAGTACTTC. V is TRBV7-9 and J is TRBJ2-7; TRBD2 is a possible D gene (5 bases). Looked up from germline, CDR1 is SEHNR and CDR2 is FQNEAQ (reference sequence). CDR3 length equals 14 residues. Between the trimmed V and J ends, which lost 0 bases and 0 bases, there was a span of 6 bases. Full variable domain (outside the CDR3, taken from reference TRBV7-9 and TRBJ2-7): DTGVSQNPRHKITKRGQNVTFRCDPISEHNRLYWYRQTLGQGPEFLTYFQNEAQLEKSRLLSDRFSAERPKGSFSTLEIQRTEQGDSAMYLCASSLAGVSYEQYFGPGTRLTVT.

The CDR3 loop reads CASSFPGRLNEKLFF. The CDR3 nucleotides read TGTGCCAGCAGCTTTCCGGGACGCCTCAATGAAAAACTGTTTTTT. The J gene is TRBJ1-4, the V gene TRBV4-2; weak D call: TRBD1 (5 bases). V lost 5 bases to trimming and J lost 5 bases, with 15 bases between them. The CDR3 consists of 15 residues. CDR1 is LGHNA, CDR2 YNFKEQ, per germline.

The CDR3 spells CASSRDRYNEQFF. The CDR3 DNA is TGTGCCAGCAGTCGGGACAGATACAATGAGCAGTTCTTC. The J gene is TRBJ2-1, the V gene TRBV6-5, with 7 bases identical to TRBD1. The germline V gene has CDR1 MNHEY and CDR2 SVGAGI. The V gene end was trimmed by 5 bases and the J gene end by 4 bases; junction bases not matched to a gene: 2. The CDR3 is 13 amino acids.

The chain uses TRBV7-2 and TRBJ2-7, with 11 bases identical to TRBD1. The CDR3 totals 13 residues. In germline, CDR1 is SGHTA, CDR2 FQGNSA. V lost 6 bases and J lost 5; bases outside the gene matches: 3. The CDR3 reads CASRGQGAHEQYV. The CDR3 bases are TGTGCCAGCAGAGGACAGGGGGCCCACGAGCAGTACGTC.

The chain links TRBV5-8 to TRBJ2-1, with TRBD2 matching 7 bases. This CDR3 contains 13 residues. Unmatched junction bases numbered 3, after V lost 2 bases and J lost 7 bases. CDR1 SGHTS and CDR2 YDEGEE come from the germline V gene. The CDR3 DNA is TGTGCCAGCAGCTTTAAACTAGCGAATGAGCAGTTCTTC. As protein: CASSFKLANEQFF.

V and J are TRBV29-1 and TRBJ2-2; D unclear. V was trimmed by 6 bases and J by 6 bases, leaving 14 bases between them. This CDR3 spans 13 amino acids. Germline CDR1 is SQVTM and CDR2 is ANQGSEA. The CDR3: CSVVTAYAGELFF. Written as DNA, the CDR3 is TGCAGCGTCGTCACCGCGTATGCCGGGGAGCTGTTTTTT.

The CDR3 nucleotides read TGTGCCAGCAGCGCCCGACAGGGGGAGAACACCGGGGAGCTGTTTTTT. Its protein product is CASSARQGENTGELFF. The V gene is TRBV7-9, the J gene TRBJ2-2, with 9 bases fitting TRBD1. This CDR3 has 16 residues. V shed 5 bases, J shed 1 base, and the junction held 5 bases outside the gene matches. CDR1 and CDR2 (germline): SEHNR, FQNEAQ (reference sequence).